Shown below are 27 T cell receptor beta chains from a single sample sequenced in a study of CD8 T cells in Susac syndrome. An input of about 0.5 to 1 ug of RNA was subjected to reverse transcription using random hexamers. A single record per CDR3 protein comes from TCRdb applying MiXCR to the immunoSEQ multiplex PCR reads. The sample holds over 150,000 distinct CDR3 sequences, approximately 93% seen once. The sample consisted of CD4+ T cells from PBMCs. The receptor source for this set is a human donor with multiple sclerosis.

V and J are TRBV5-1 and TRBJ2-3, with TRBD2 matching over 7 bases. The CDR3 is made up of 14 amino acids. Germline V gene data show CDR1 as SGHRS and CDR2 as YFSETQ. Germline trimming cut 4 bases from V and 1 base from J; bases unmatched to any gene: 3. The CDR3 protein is CASSEGGGTDTQYF. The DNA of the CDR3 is TGCGCCAGCAGCGAGGGAGGGGGCACAGATACGCAGTATTTT.

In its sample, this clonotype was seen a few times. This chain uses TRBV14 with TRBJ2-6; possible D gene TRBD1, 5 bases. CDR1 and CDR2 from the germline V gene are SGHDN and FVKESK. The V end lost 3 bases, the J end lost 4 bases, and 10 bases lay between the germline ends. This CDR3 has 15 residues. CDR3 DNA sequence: TGTGCCAGCAGCCAGCAGGGCGGAGGGGCCAACGTCCTGACTTTC. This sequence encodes CASSQQGGGANVLTF.

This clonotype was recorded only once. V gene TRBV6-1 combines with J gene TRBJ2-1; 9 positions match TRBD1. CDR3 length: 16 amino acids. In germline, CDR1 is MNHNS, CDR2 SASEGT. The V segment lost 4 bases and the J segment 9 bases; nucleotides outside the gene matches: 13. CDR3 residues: CASSVSGTGFYGEQFF. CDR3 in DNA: TGTGCCAGCAGTGTTTCCGGGACAGGGTTTTACGGTGAGCAGTTCTTC.

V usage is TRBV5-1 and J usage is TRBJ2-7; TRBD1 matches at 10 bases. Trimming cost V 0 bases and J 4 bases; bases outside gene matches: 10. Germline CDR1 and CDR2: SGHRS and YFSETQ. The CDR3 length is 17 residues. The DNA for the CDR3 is TGCGCCAGCAGCTTGGCCGTCTCGGGACAGGGGATTTACGAGCAGTACTTC. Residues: CASSLAVSGQGIYEQYF.

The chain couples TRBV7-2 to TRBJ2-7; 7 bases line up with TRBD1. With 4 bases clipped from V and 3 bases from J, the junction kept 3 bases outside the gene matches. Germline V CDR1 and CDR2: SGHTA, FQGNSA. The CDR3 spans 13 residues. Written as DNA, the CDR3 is TGTGCCAGCAGCTCCCGGACAGGCTACGAGCAGTACTTC. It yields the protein CASSSRTGYEQYF.

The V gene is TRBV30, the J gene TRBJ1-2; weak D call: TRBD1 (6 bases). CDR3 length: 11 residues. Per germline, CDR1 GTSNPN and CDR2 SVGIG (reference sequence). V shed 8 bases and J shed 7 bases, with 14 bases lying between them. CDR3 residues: CASDRLVGYTF. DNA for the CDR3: TGTGCCAGCGACAGGCTGGTTGGCTACACCTTC.

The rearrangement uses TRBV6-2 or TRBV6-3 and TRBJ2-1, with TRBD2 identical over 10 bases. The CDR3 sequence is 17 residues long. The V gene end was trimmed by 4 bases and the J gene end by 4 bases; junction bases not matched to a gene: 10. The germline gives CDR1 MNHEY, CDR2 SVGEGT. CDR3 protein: CASSSSSGRARYNEQFF. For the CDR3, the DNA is TGTGCCAGCAGTTCATCAAGCGGGAGGGCGCGGTACAATGAGCAGTTCTTC.

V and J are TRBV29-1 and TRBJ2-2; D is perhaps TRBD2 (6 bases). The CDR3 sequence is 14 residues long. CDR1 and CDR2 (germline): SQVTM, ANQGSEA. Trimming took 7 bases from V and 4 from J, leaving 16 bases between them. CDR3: CSAHFPGVTGELFF. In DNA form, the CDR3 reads TGCAGCGCCCACTTCCCGGGGGTCACCGGGGAGCTGTTTTTT.

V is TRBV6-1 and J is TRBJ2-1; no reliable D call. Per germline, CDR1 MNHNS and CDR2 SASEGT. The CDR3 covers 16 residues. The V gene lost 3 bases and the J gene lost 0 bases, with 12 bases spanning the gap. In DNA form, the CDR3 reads TGTGCCAGCAGTGAGGGCGCGATTAGCTCCTACAATGAGCAGTTCTTC. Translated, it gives CASSEGAISSYNEQFF.

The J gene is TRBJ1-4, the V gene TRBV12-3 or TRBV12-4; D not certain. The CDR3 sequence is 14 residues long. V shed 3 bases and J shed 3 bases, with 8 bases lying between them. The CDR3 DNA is TGTGCCAGCAGTTTTTCTTTGTCTAATGAAAAACTGTTTTTT. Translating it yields CASSFSLSNEKLFF.

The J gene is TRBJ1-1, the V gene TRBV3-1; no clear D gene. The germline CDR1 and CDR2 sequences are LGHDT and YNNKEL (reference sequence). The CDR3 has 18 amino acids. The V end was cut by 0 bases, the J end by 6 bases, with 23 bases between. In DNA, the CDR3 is TGTGCCAGCAGCCAAGATCCGGGCTTACGTGGGGAAAGGGCTGAAGCTTTCTTT. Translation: CASSQDPGLRGERAEAFF.

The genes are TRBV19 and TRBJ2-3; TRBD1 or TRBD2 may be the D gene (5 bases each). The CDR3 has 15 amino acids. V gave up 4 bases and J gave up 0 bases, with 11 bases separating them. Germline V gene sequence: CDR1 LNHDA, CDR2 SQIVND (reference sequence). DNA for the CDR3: TGTGCCAGTAGTAACACGGGACCCAGCACAGATACGCAGTATTTT. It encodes CASSNTGPSTDTQYF.

CDR3 coding DNA: TGCGCCAGCAGCTCCGGGATTCGGGACTTGGCGGTAGAGACCCAGTACTTC. It encodes CASSSGIRDLAVETQYF. The chain uses TRBV5-1 and TRBJ2-5; D might be TRBD2 (6 bases). This CDR3 has 17 amino acids. V was clipped by 3 bases and J by 4 bases, with 22 bases between them. Germline CDR1 reads SGHRS; CDR2 reads YFSETQ.

CDR3 coding DNA: TGTGCCAGCAGCTTGAGAAGTTTGATGGGCTACACCTTC. Translation gives CASSLRSLMGYTF. This sequence joins TRBV5-4 and TRBJ1-2; D is uncertain. Trimming cost V 1 base and J 8 bases, with 12 bases left between them. The CDR3 runs 13 residues. Germline V gene lookup returns CDR1 SGHNT and CDR2 YYREEE (reference sequence).

The CDR3 DNA reads as TGTGCCAGCAGCGTGACAGGGAGTGAGGGAGAGACCCAGTACTTC. It specifies CASSVTGSEGETQYF. The rearrangement joins TRBV9 to TRBJ2-5, with TRBD1 identical over 7 bases. V lost 2 bases to trimming and J lost 4 bases; unmatched junction nucleotides: 8. The CDR3 is 15 residues long. Germline CDR1 SGDLS, CDR2 YYNGEE.

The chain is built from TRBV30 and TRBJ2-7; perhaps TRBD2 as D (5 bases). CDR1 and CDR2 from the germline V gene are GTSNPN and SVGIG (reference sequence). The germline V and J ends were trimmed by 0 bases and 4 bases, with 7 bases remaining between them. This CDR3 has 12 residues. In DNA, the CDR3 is TGTGCCTGGAGTGTGGGAGCTTACGAGCAGTACTTC. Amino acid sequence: CAWSVGAYEQYF.

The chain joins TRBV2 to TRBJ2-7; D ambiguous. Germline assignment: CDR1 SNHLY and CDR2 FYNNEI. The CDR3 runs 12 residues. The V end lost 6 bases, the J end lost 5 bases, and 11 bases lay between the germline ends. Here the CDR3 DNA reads TGTGCCAGCAGCTCAGATCAGAACGAGCAGTACTTC. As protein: CASSSDQNEQYF.

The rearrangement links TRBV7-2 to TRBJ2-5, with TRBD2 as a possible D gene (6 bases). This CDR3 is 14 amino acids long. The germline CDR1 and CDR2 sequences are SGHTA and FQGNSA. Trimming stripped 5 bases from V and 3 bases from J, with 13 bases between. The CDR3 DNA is TGTGCCAGCAGCACCCGACTAGGAAAAGAGACCCAGTACTTC. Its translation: CASSTRLGKETQYF.

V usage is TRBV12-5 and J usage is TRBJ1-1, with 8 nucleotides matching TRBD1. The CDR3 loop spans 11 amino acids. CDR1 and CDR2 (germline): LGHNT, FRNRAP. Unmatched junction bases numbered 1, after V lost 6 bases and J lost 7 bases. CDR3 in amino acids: CASGQGGEAFF. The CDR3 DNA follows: TGTGCTAGTGGACAGGGGGGTGAAGCTTTCTTT.

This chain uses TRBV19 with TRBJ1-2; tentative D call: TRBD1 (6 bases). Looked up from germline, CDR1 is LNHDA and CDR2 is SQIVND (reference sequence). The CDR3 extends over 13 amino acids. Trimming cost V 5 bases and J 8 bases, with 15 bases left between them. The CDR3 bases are TGTGCCAGTAGTCCTCAGGGGCGTAAGGGCTACACCTTC. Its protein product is CASSPQGRKGYTF. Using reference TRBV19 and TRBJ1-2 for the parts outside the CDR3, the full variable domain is DGGITQSPKYLFRKEGQNVTLSCEQNLNHDAMYWYRQDPGQGLRLIYYSQIVNDFQKGDIAEGYSVSREKKESFPLTVTSAQKNPTAFYLCASSPQGRKGYTFGSGTRLTVV.

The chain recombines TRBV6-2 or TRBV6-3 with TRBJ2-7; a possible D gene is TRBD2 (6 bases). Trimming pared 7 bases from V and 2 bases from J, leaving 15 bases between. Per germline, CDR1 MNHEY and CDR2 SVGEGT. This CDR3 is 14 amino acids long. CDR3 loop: CASKVPGGPYEQYF. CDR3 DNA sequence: TGTGCCAGCAAGGTCCCCGGGGGTCCCTACGAGCAGTACTTC.

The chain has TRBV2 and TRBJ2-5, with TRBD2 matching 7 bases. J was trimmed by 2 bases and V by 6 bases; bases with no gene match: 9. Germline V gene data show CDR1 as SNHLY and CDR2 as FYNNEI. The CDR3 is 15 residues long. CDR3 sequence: CASRLRESSQETQYF. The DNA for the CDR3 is TGTGCCAGCAGATTGCGGGAGAGTAGTCAAGAGACCCAGTACTTC.

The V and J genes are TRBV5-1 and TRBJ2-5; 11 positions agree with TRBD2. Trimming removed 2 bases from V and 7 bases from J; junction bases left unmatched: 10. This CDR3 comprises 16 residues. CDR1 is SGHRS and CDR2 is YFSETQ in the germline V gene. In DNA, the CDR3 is TGCGCCAGCAGCTTAGGGACTAGCGGTGCTGGGAGGACCCAGTACTTC. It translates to CASSLGTSGAGRTQYF.

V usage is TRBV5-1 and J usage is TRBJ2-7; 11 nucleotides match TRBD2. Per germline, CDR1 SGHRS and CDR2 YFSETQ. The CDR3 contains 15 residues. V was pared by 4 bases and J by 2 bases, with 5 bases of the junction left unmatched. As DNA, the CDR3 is TGCGCCAGCAGCGCACTAGCGGGGGCCCCCTACGAGCAGTACTTC. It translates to CASSALAGAPYEQYF.

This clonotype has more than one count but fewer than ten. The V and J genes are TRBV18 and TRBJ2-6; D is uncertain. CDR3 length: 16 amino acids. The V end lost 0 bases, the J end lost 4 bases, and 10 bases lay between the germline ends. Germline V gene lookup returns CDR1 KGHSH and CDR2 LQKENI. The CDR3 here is CASSPPGSPGANVLTF. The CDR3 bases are TGTGCCAGCTCACCACCAGGCTCCCCGGGGGCCAACGTCCTGACTTTC.

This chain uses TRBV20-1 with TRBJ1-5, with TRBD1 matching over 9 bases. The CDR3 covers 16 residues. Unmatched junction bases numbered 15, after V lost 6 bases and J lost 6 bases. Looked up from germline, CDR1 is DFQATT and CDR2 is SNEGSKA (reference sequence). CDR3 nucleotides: TGCAGTGCAAGTAAGACAGGGGGAGAATTTCGTCAGCCCCAGCATTTT. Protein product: CSASKTGGEFRQPQHF.

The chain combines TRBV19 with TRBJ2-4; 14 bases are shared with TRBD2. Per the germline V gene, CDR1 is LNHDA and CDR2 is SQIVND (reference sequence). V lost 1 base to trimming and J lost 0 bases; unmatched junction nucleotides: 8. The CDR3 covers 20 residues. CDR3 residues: CASSIGTSGRHLLAKNIQYF. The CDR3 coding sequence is TGTGCCAGTAGTATAGGGACTAGCGGGAGGCACTTACTAGCCAAAAACATTCAGTACTTC.